This T cell receptor (beta chain) stems from a study of T cells in Graves' hyperthyroidism and ophthalmopathy. Patients aged 18 to 65 had newly diagnosed hyperthyroidism of under 2 months' duration. The CDR3 sequence is 16 residues long. V lost 5 bases and J lost 5, with 22 bases in between. The germline gives CDR1 SEHNR, CDR2 FQNEAQ (reference sequence). There are many counts of this clonotype. The investigators amplified TCR beta CDR3 regions from RNA transcripts. Initially, a first-round RT-PCR of the TCR CDR3 employed the HTBI primer set. TCRdb reprocessed the multiplex PCR reads via MiXCR and lists one record per CDR3 protein. Here the sample spans roughly 700,000 distinct CDR3 sequences, under 45% being singletons.

Sequenced sample: blood. The TCR sequence derives from a woman in her thirties or forties with Graves' hyperthyroidism. This chain uses TRBV7-9 with TRBJ2-7; no definite D call. Here the CDR3 reads CASSPRTEPTLDEQYF. CDR3 sequence (DNA): TGTGCCAGCAGCCCGCGGACGGAACCTACCCTTGACGAGCAGTACTTC.